This T cell receptor (beta chain) comes out of a study of blood T cells in healthy people across ages. Study context: T cells yielded about one barcoded beta molecule per two cells through template switching.

A second PCR of 7 to 11 cycles used a sample-barcoded 5' primer and a J-beta primer mix. One entry per CDR3 protein results from TCRdb running MiXCR on the 5' RACE reads. The sample lists 550,000 to 800,000 distinct CDR3 sequences, 32% occurring once. In regard to this clonotype: Its antigen is not identified.

Trimming took off 4 bases at V and 3 bases at J, with 10 bases between the two ends. The CDR3 has 13 amino acids. CDR1 and CDR2 (germline): WSHSY, SAAADI. Overall study results and limits: Significant beta diversity loss was already apparent by age about 42, declining roughly linearly. Diversity was higher, and naive CD4+ cells more numerous, in long-lived donors than in aged donors.

Roughly 9.5 milliliters of peripheral blood were drawn from each donor into EDTA-treated tubes. Sequenced: blood. The gene calls are TRBV10-2 and TRBJ2-7; D is unclear. This sequence was found in an elderly woman in good health. The CDR3 reads CASSVTVGYEQYF. CDR3 DNA sequence: TGCGCCAGCAGTGTCACAGTAGGCTACGAGCAGTACTTC.